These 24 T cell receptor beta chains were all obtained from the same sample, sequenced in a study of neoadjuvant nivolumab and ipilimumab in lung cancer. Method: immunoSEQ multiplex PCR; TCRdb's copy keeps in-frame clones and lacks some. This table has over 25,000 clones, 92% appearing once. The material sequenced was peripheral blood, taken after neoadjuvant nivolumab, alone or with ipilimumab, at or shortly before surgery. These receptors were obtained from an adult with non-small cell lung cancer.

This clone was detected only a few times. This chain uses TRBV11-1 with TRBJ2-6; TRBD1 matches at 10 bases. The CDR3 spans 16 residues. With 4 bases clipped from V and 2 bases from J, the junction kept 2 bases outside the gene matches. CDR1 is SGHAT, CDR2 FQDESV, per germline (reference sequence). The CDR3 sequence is CASSWGTGAGANVLTF. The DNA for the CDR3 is TGTGCCAGCAGCTGGGGGACAGGGGCTGGGGCCAACGTCCTGACTTTC.

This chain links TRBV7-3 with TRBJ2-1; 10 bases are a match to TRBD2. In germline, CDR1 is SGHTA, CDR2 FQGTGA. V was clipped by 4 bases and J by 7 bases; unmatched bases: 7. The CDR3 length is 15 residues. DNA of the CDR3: TGTGCCAGCAGCTCCCTAGCGGGAGTGGGGAATGAGCAGTTCTTC. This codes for CASSSLAGVGNEQFF.

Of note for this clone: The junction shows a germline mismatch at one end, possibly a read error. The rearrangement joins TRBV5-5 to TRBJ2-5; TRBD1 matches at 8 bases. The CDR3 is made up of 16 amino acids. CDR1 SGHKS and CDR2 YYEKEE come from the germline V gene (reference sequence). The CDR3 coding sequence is TGTGCCAGCACCTTGCAGGGGGCGCTTACCGGGGAGACCCAGTACTTC. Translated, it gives CASTLQGALTGETQYF.

The CDR3 is CASSLTAASGSLGANVLTF. CDR3 DNA: TGCGCCAGCAGCTTAACCGCCGCCTCCGGGTCCCTTGGGGCCAACGTCCTGACTTTC. The chain has TRBV5-1 and TRBJ2-6; no clear D. Germline assignment: CDR1 SGHRS and CDR2 YFSETQ. The CDR3 loop spans 19 amino acids. V was shortened by 2 bases and J by 3 bases, with 21 bases between the two germline ends. Full variable domain (remainder filled in from reference TRBV5-1 and TRBJ2-6): KAGVTQTPRYLIKTRGQQVTLSCSPISGHRSVSWYQQTPGQGLQFLFEYFSETQRNKGNFPGRFSGRQFSNSRSEMNVSTLELGDSALYLCASSLTAASGSLGANVLTFGAGSRLTVL.

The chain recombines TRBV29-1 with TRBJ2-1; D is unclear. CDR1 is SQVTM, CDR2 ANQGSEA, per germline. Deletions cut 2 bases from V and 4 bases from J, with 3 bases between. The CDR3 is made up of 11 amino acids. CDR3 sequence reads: CSVEYYNEQFF. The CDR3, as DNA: TGCAGCGTTGAATATTACAATGAGCAGTTCTTC.

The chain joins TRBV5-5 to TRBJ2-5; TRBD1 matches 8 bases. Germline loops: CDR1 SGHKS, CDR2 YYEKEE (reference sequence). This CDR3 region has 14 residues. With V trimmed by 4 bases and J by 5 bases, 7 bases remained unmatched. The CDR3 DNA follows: TGTGCCAGCAGCCAAACCGGGACAGGCGAGACCCAGTACTTC. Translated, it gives CASSQTGTGETQYF. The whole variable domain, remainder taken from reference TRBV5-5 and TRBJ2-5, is DAGVTQSPTHLIKTRGQQVTLRCSPISGHKSVSWYQQVLGQGPQFIFQYYEKEERGRGNFPDRFSARQFPNYSSELNVNALLLGDSALYLCASSQTGTGETQYFGPGTRLLVL.

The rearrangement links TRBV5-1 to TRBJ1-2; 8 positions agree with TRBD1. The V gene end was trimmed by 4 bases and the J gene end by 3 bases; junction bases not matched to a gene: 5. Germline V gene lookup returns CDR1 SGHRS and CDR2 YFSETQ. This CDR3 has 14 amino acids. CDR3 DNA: TGCGCCAGCAGCCTAGACAGGGGAGACTATGGCTACACCTTC. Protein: CASSLDRGDYGYTF.

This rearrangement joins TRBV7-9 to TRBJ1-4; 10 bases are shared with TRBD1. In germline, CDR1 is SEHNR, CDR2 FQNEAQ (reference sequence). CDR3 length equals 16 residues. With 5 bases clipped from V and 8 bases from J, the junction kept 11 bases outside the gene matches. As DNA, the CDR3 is TGTGCCAGCAGCAAAATGACAGGGGGCTTAGGCGAAAAACTGTTTTTT. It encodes CASSKMTGGLGEKLFF.

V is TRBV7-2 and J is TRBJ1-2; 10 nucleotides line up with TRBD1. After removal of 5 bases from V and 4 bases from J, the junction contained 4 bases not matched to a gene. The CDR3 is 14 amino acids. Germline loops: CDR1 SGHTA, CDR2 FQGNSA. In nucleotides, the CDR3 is TGTGCCAGCAGCCCCCGGGACAGGGGCTATGGCTACACCTTC. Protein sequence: CASSPRDRGYGYTF. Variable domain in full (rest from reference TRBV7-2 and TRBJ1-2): GAGVSQSPSNKVTEKGKDVELRCDPISGHTALYWYRQSLGQGLEFLIYFQGNSAPDKSGLPSDRFSAERTGGSVSTLTIQRTQQEDSAVYLCASSPRDRGYGYTFGSGTRLTVV.

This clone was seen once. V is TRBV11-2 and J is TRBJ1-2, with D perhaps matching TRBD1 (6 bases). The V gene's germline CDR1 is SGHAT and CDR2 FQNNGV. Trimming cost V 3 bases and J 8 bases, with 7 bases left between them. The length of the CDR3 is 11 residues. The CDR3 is CASSFRGGYTF. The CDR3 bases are TGTGCCAGCAGCTTCAGGGGAGGCTACACCTTC.

CDR3 sequence reads: CASSQVGTGAHEQYF. CDR3 bases: TGCGCCAGCAGCCAAGTTGGGACAGGGGCCCACGAGCAGTACTTC. This sequence joins TRBV4-1 and TRBJ2-7; 10 bases are a match to TRBD1. Unmatched junction bases numbered 5, after V lost 1 base and J lost 5 bases. This CDR3 comprises 15 residues. CDR1 and CDR2 (germline): MGHRA, YSYEKL.

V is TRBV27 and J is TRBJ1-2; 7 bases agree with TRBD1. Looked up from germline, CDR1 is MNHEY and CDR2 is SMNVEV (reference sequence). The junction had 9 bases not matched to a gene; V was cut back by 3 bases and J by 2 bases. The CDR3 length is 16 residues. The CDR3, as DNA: TGTGCCAGCAGTTTTCTCTCGACAGGGATAAACTATGGCTACACCTTC. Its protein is CASSFLSTGINYGYTF.

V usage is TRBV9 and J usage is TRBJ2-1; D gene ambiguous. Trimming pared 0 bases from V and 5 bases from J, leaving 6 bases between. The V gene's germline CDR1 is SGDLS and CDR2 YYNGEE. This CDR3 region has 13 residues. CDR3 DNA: TGTGCCAGCAGCGTAGGGGCTAACAATGAGCAGTTCTTC. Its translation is CASSVGANNEQFF.

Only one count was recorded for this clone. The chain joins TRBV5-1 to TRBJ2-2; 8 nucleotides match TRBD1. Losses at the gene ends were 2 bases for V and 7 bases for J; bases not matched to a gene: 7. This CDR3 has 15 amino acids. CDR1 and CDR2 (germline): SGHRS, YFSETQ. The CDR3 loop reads CASSLGQGMGGELFF. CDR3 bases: TGCGCCAGCAGCTTAGGACAGGGCATGGGCGGGGAGCTGTTTTTT.

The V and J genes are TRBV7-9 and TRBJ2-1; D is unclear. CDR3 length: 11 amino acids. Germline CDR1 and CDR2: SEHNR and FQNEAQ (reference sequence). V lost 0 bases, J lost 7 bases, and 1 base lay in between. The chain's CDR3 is CASSLANEQFF. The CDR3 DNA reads TGTGCCAGCAGCTTAGCGAATGAGCAGTTCTTC.

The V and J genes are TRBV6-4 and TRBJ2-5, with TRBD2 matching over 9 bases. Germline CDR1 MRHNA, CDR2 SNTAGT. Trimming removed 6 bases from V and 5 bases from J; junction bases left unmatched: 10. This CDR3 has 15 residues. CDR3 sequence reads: CASSALAGEGETQYF. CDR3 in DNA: TGTGCCAGCAGCGCCTTAGCGGGAGAGGGGGAGACCCAGTACTTC.

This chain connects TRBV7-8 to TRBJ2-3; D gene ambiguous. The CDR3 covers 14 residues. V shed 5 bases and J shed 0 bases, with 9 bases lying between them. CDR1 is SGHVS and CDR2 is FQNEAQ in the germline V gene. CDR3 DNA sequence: TGTGCCAGCAGCCTCGGGTCTAGCACAGATACGCAGTATTTT. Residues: CASSLGSSTDTQYF.

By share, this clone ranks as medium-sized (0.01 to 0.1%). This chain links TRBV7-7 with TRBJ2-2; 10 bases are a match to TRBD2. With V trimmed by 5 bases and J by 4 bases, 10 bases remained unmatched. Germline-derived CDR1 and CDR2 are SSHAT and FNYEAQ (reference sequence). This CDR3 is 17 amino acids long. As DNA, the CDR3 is TGTGCCAGCAGCCGGGAATCTAGCGGGAGTAGCACCGGGGAGCTGTTTTTT. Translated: CASSRESSGSSTGELFF. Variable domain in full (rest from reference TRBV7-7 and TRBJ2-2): GAGVSQSPRYKVTKRGQDVTLRCDPISSHATLYWYQQALGQGPEFLTYFNYEAQPDKSGLPSDRFSAERPEGSISTLTIQRTEQRDSAMYRCASSRESSGSSTGELFFGEGSRLTVL.

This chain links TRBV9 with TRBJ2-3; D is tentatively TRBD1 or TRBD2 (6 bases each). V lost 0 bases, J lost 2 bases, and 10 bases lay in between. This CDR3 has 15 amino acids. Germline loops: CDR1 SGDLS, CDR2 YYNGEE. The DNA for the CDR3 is TGTGCCAGCAGCGTAGTAGGGGGGATCACAGATACGCAGTATTTT. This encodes CASSVVGGITDTQYF. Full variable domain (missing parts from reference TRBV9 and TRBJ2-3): DSGVTQTPKHLITATGQRVTLRCSPRSGDLSVYWYQQSLDQGLQFLIQYYNGEERAKGNILERFSAQQFPDLHSELNLSSLELGDSALYFCASSVVGGITDTQYFGPGTRLTVL.

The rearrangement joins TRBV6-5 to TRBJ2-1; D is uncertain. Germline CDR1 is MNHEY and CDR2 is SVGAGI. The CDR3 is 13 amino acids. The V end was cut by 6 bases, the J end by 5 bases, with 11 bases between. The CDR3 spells CASRRFRDNEQFF. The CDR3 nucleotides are TGTGCCAGCAGGAGGTTCCGGGACAATGAGCAGTTCTTC.

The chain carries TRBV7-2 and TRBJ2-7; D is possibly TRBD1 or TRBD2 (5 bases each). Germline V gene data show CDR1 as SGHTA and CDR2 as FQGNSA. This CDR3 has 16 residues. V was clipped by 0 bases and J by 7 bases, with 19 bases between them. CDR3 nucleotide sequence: TGTGCCAGCAGCTTAGCGCCCGGACAAGGGAGCTTAGAGCAGTACTTC. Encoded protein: CASSLAPGQGSLEQYF.

In DNA form, the CDR3 reads TGTGCCGCCACGGACACGAACACTGAAGCTTTCTTT. Amino acid sequence: CAATDTNTEAFF. The chain is built from TRBV7-8 and TRBJ1-1, with a weak D call TRBD1 (5 bases). The CDR3 runs to 12 residues. The germline gives CDR1 SGHVS, CDR2 FQNEAQ. Trimming took 11 bases from V and 1 from J, leaving 11 bases between them.

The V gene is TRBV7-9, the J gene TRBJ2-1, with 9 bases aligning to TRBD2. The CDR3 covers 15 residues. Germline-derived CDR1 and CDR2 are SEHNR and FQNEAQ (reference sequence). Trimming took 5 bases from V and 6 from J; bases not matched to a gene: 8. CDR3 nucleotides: TGTGCCAGCAGCAAGGGGGAGACTAGCGGCAATGAGCAGTTCTTC. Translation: CASSKGETSGNEQFF.

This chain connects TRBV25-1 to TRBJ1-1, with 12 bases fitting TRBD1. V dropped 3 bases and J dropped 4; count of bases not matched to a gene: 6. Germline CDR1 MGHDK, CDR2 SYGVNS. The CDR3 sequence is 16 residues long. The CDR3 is CASSDGTGGFGTEAFF. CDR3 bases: TGTGCCAGCAGTGACGGGACAGGGGGCTTCGGCACTGAAGCTTTCTTT.